A single sample is the source of the 32 T cell receptor beta chains below, sequenced in a study of cytomegalovirus exposure and HLA in healthy donors. Here immunoSEQ multiplex PCR was the method, and the copy in TCRdb shows in-frame clones only, minus some. This repertoire shows approximately 300,000 clones, 80% to 90% found once; its top ten account for about 0.8%. The sequenced material came from PBMCs. These receptors all stem from a young woman in good health and CMV-seronegative.

CDR3 amino acids: CAWSPLGQSNTEAFF. The DNA for the CDR3 is TGTGCCTGGAGTCCACTGGGACAGTCGAACACTGAAGCTTTCTTT. The chain is built from TRBV30 and TRBJ1-1, with 7 nucleotides matching TRBD1. Trimming cost V 2 bases and J 1 base; bases outside gene matches: 7. CDR3 length: 15 residues. The germline V gene has CDR1 GTSNPN and CDR2 SVGIG (reference sequence).

The genes are TRBV5-1 and TRBJ2-7; the D gene is possibly TRBD2 (5 bases). Germline-derived CDR1 and CDR2 are SGHRS and YFSETQ. The CDR3 is made up of 12 amino acids. With 4 bases removed from V and 3 bases from J, the gap between germline ends came to 8 bases. In DNA, the CDR3 is TGCGCCAGCAGCGACCGGGACTACGAGCAGTACTTC. Its protein product is CASSDRDYEQYF.

The rearrangement links TRBV7-8 to TRBJ2-7, with no clear D. The CDR3 sequence is 15 residues long. Trimming took 1 base from V and 8 from J, leaving 18 bases between them. Germline CDR1 is SGHVS and CDR2 is FQNEAQ. The CDR3 DNA reads as TGTGCCAGCAGCTTAGAGAGTCTCACCCACTCCAAGCAGTACTTC. It translates to CASSLESLTHSKQYF.

The chain combines TRBV4-3 with TRBJ2-1, with a tentative D call TRBD1 (5 bases). CDR3 length: 14 amino acids. V shed 1 base and J shed 5 bases, with 9 bases lying between them. Germline CDR1 is LGHNA and CDR2 is YSLEER. The CDR3 here is CASSQGQGDNEQFF. The CDR3 region has the DNA TGCGCCAGCAGCCAAGGGCAAGGGGACAATGAGCAGTTCTTC.

Concerning this clone: A much bigger clone sits one base away, suggesting this may be a read error. The rearrangement joins TRBV7-6 to TRBJ2-7; 11 bases map to TRBD1. V shed 3 bases, J shed 2 bases, and the junction held 3 bases outside the gene matches. The CDR3 is 15 amino acids. Per germline, CDR1 SGHVS and CDR2 FNYEAQ. The CDR3 region is CASSLGTGGTYEQYF. The CDR3 DNA follows: TGTGCCAGCAGCTTGGGGACAGGGGGTACCTACGAGCAGTACTTC.

With regard to this clone: This sequence may be a read error, since a much larger clone differs from it by one base. This chain connects TRBV6-5 to TRBJ2-2, with TRBD1 matching 7 bases. The CDR3 sequence is 15 residues long. The J segment lost 0 bases and the V segment lost 6 bases, leaving 4 bases of the junction unmatched. Germline CDR1 reads MNHEY; CDR2 reads SVGAGI. The CDR3 loop is CASSLGTANTGELFF. The CDR3 DNA sequence: TGTGCCAGCAGCCTCGGGACAGCGAACACCGGGGAGCTGTTTTTT.

This clone occurred once. This chain uses TRBV4-3 with TRBJ2-7; D is uncertain. The CDR3 has 16 amino acids. CDR1 LGHNA and CDR2 YSLEER come from the germline V gene. Trimming cost V 0 bases and J 3 bases, with 15 bases left between them. The CDR3 coding sequence is TGCGCCAGCAGCCAAGATTTGGGCGCAGTTAACTACGAGCAGTACTTC. This encodes CASSQDLGAVNYEQYF.

Here the CDR3 reads CASIRDRNYEQYF. CDR3 nucleotides: TGTGCCAGCATAAGGGACAGGAACTACGAGCAGTACTTC. The chain combines TRBV6-6 with TRBJ2-7, with 8 bases fitting TRBD1. This CDR3 contains 13 residues. Germline V gives CDR1 MNHNY, CDR2 SVGAGI (reference sequence). V lost 7 bases, J lost 3 bases, and 5 bases stayed unmatched.

V is TRBV5-4 and J is TRBJ2-4; D gene ambiguous. Trimming removed 3 bases at V and 0 bases at J, with 16 bases between. Looked up from germline, CDR1 is SGHNT and CDR2 is YYREEE (reference sequence). CDR3 length: 17 residues. The CDR3 spells CASSSRGDGIAKNIQYF. Here the CDR3 DNA reads TGTGCCAGCAGCTCAAGAGGCGACGGTATAGCCAAAAACATTCAGTACTTC.

V and J are TRBV5-6 and TRBJ2-7; no firm D call. The CDR3 is 12 residues long. Germline V gives CDR1 SGHDT, CDR2 YYEEEE. V was pared by 2 bases and J by 6 bases, with 9 bases between. CDR3 coding DNA: TGTGCCAGCAGCTTTACTGGTTCCGAGCAGTACTTC. Residues: CASSFTGSEQYF.

This chain links TRBV2 with TRBJ1-4, with TRBD1 matching 8 bases. The trim removed 5 bases at V and 7 bases at J, leaving 6 bases unmatched. The germline gives CDR1 SNHLY, CDR2 FYNNEI. This CDR3 is built from 14 residues. As DNA, the CDR3 is TGTGCCAGCAGTCTACAGGGGGGTAGTGAAAAACTGTTTTTT. It codes for CASSLQGGSEKLFF.

The V gene is TRBV7-4, the J gene TRBJ1-2; no definite D call. Germline values: CDR1 SGHVT, CDR2 SQSDAQ. V lost 7 bases to trimming and J lost 7 bases, with 19 bases between them. The CDR3 sequence is 14 residues long. The CDR3 loop is CASTKPGNGGGYTF. CDR3 nucleotide sequence: TGTGCCAGCACCAAGCCCGGGAACGGTGGTGGCTACACCTTC.

Regarding this clone: Other DNA sequences in this specimen translate into the identical CDR3. The V and J genes are TRBV7-8 and TRBJ1-3, with a tentative D call TRBD1 (6 bases). V lost 5 bases, J lost 4 bases, and 12 bases lay in between. CDR1 is SGHVS and CDR2 is FQNEAQ in the germline V gene. The CDR3 sequence is 14 residues long. CDR3 protein: CASSPQGAGNTIYF. The DNA for the CDR3 is TGTGCCAGCAGCCCACAGGGAGCCGGAAACACCATATATTTT.

The rearrangement joins TRBV5-1 to TRBJ1-2, with D possibly TRBD1 on 6 matching bases. CDR1 and CDR2 from the germline V gene are SGHRS and YFSETQ. V lost 3 bases and J 3 bases, leaving 12 bases between the germline ends. This CDR3 has 14 residues. CDR3 sequence reads: CASSSWGQDYGYTF. DNA for the CDR3: TGCGCCAGCAGCTCCTGGGGGCAGGACTATGGCTACACCTTC.

The J gene is TRBJ2-1, the V gene TRBV10-3; TRBD2 matches at 9 bases. Germline assignment: CDR1 ENHRY and CDR2 SYGVKD. J was trimmed by 10 bases and V by 8 bases; bases with no gene match: 9. The CDR3 is made up of 13 amino acids. The CDR3 spells CAIGIAGVGEQFF. The CDR3, as DNA: TGTGCCATCGGGATAGCGGGAGTCGGGGAGCAGTTCTTC.

This clone is a singleton in its sample. The chain links TRBV5-6 to TRBJ2-1; perhaps TRBD2 as D (5 bases). Looked up from germline, CDR1 is SGHDT and CDR2 is YYEEEE. V was trimmed by 0 bases and J by 5 bases, leaving 9 bases between them. The CDR3 loop spans 14 amino acids. CDR3 coding DNA: TGTGCCAGCAGCTTGGTTGGACTTAACAATGAGCAGTTCTTC. Translating gives CASSLVGLNNEQFF.

This clone appeared once. The V call is TRBV5-4, the J call TRBJ1-2; D is perhaps TRBD1 (6 bases). The germline CDR1 and CDR2 sequences are SGHNT and YYREEE (reference sequence). The CDR3 is 15 amino acids. With 5 bases removed from V and 4 bases from J, the gap between germline ends came to 18 bases. This chain's CDR3 is CASSPSAGVIYGYTF. CDR3 bases: TGTGCCAGCAGTCCTTCGGCAGGGGTGATCTATGGCTACACCTTC.

This sequence joins TRBV20-1 and TRBJ2-1; no definite D call. There are 11 residues in the CDR3. Germline values: CDR1 DFQATT, CDR2 SNEGSKA (reference sequence). Trimming pared 5 bases from V and 7 bases from J, leaving 9 bases between. In DNA, the CDR3 is TGCAGTGCTTTTCAGATAAATGAGCAGTTCTTC. Residues: CSAFQINEQFF.

The V gene is TRBV4-3, the J gene TRBJ2-7; 8 bases match TRBD2. CDR1 is LGHNA, CDR2 YSLEER, per germline. Unmatched junction bases numbered 13, after V lost 0 bases and J lost 6 bases. This CDR3 spans 17 amino acids. CDR3 coding DNA: TGCGCCAGCAGCCAAGATGTTACTAGCGGTCGTCCGGGCGAGCAGTACTTC. This codes for CASSQDVTSGRPGEQYF.

The chain carries TRBV18 and TRBJ2-3; D not certain. CDR3 length equals 14 residues. With 3 bases removed from V and 4 bases from J, the gap between germline ends came to 11 bases. Germline lookup yields CDR1 KGHSH and CDR2 LQKENI. The CDR3 region is CASSPPTDSDTQYF. The CDR3 DNA sequence: TGTGCCAGCTCACCCCCCACTGACTCAGATACGCAGTATTTT.

V usage is TRBV4-2 and J usage is TRBJ2-3; 8 bases map to TRBD1. The J segment lost 2 bases and the V segment lost 4 bases, leaving 17 bases of the junction unmatched. This CDR3 has 19 residues. Germline V CDR1 and CDR2: LGHNA, YNFKEQ. The CDR3 region has the DNA TGTGCCAGCAGCCCGCGTACTGGACAGGGCCATTCGGTCACAGATACGCAGTATTTT. Its protein is CASSPRTGQGHSVTDTQYF.

This chain uses TRBV6-6 with TRBJ2-7; TRBD1 matches 7 bases. V lost 7 bases and J lost 4; bases outside the gene matches: 4. CDR3 length equals 12 residues. Germline-derived CDR1 and CDR2 are MNHNY and SVGAGI (reference sequence). The CDR3, as DNA: TGTGCCAGCACCCAGGGACAGTACGAGCAGTACTTC. Encoded protein: CASTQGQYEQYF.

This sequence joins TRBV5-4 and TRBJ2-7, with TRBD1 identical over 7 bases. In germline, CDR1 is SGHNT, CDR2 YYREEE (reference sequence). The J segment lost 2 bases and the V segment lost 3 bases, leaving 8 bases of the junction unmatched. This CDR3 is 15 amino acids long. CDR3: CASSSNRGATYEQYF. Written as DNA, the CDR3 is TGTGCCAGCAGCTCTAACAGGGGAGCGACCTACGAGCAGTACTTC.

The J gene is TRBJ1-5, the V gene TRBV28, with TRBD1 matching over 7 bases. CDR3 length equals 15 residues. Losses at the gene ends were 6 bases for V and 9 bases for J; bases not matched to a gene: 14. Germline CDR1 and CDR2: MDHEN and SYDVKM. Here the CDR3 DNA reads TGTGCCAGCAGCCTCAGGGGGACAGCCGAGGGGCCCCAGCATTTT. Its translation: CASSLRGTAEGPQHF.

The V gene is TRBV5-1, the J gene TRBJ2-1; D uncertain. Trimming took off 4 bases at V and 0 bases at J, with 11 bases between the two ends. CDR1 and CDR2 from the germline V gene are SGHRS and YFSETQ. The CDR3 has 15 residues. The CDR3 spells CASSGTYSSYNEQFF. The CDR3 nucleotides read TGCGCCAGCAGCGGTACCTACAGCTCCTACAATGAGCAGTTCTTC.

The rearrangement links TRBV25-1 to TRBJ2-1; TRBD2 agrees at 8 bases. Germline values: CDR1 MGHDK, CDR2 SYGVNS. Trimming took 4 bases from V and 9 from J; bases not matched to a gene: 5. CDR3 size: 13 residues. CDR3 amino acids: CASSVSGNFEQFF. The CDR3 DNA sequence: TGTGCCAGCAGTGTTAGCGGGAATTTTGAGCAGTTCTTC.

The chain is built from TRBV29-1 and TRBJ2-2; weak D call: TRBD2 (5 bases). Trimming took off 5 bases at V and 3 bases at J, with 10 bases between the two ends. This CDR3 contains 13 residues. In germline, CDR1 is SQVTM, CDR2 ANQGSEA. The CDR3 DNA is TGCAGCGTTTCCCCGAGGGACACCGGGGAGCTGTTTTTT. Encoded protein: CSVSPRDTGELFF.

This clone has only a few counts. The chain employs TRBV18 and TRBJ2-7, with a weak D call TRBD2 (6 bases). Germline CDR1 is KGHSH and CDR2 is LQKENI. V gave up 2 bases and J gave up 1 base, with 18 bases separating them. The CDR3 consists of 17 residues. This CDR3 is CASSPTGPGLGSYEQYF. The CDR3 DNA follows: TGTGCCAGCTCACCAACAGGTCCGGGACTCGGGTCCTACGAGCAGTACTTC.

V and J are TRBV7-9 and TRBJ2-1, with 15 bases fitting TRBD2. The trim removed 5 bases at V and 10 bases at J, leaving 9 bases unmatched. The CDR3 contains 16 residues. Looked up from germline, CDR1 is SEHNR and CDR2 is FQNEAQ (reference sequence). This chain's CDR3 is CASSPGGLAGGEEQFF. The CDR3 nucleotides read TGTGCCAGCAGCCCAGGGGGACTAGCGGGAGGCGAGGAGCAGTTCTTC.

In its sample, this clone was seen many times. Here the CDR3 DNA reads TGTGCCAGCAGCCCCTTGCCCCTATCAGCAGGTAACACCGGGGAGCTGTTTTTT. Its translation is CASSPLPLSAGNTGELFF. The chain joins TRBV7-9 to TRBJ2-2; D is undetermined. The V gene's germline CDR1 is SEHNR and CDR2 FQNEAQ (reference sequence). V was trimmed by 5 bases and J by 2 bases, leaving 21 bases between them. This CDR3 comprises 18 residues.

The chain joins TRBV13 to TRBJ2-4; 10 nucleotides agree with TRBD1. V was clipped by 1 base and J by 12 bases; unmatched bases: 9. The CDR3 is 15 residues long. CDR1 and CDR2 (germline): PRHDT, FYEKMQ (reference sequence). CDR3 protein: CASSLEGTGDLHQYF. DNA for the CDR3: TGTGCCAGCAGCTTAGAGGGGACAGGGGATCTTCATCAGTACTTC.

This clone occurred once. The chain carries TRBV28 and TRBJ1-1, with D maybe TRBD1 (6 bases). The V gene lost 2 bases and the J gene lost 3 bases, with 10 bases spanning the gap. The CDR3 loop spans 14 amino acids. Germline V gives CDR1 MDHEN, CDR2 SYDVKM. The DNA for the CDR3 is TGTGCCAGCAGTTTACCCGACAGGTACACTGAAGCTTTCTTT. It translates to CASSLPDRYTEAFF.